This entry lists 3 T cell receptor beta chains sequenced from one sample in a study of CD8 T cells in ankylosing spondylitis. Each CDR3 protein gets one entry after TCRdb re-called the 5' RACE reads with MiXCR. The sample consists of about 30,000 distinct CDR3 sequences, 4.5% to 5.5% of them appearing once. The sequenced material came from blood, either unsorted or a sorted T cell fraction (not recorded which). The receptors were gathered from a female donor with ankylosing spondylitis or in good health (not recorded which).

This clonotype was recorded at least ten times. J is TRBJ2-2 and V is TRBV9; the D is unclear. CDR3 length equals 14 residues. Trimming left V 0 bases short and J 4 bases short, with 7 bases between. Germline V gene sequence: CDR1 SGDLS, CDR2 YYNGEE. The chain's CDR3 is CASSVEWGTGELFF. The CDR3 bases are TGTGCCAGCAGCGTAGAGTGGGGCACCGGGGAGCTGTTTTTT.

This clonotype was counted many times. The genes are TRBV9 and TRBJ1-1; tentative D call: TRBD1 (6 bases). There are 15 residues in the CDR3. Deletions cut 3 bases from V and 2 bases from J, with 14 bases between. Germline loops: CDR1 SGDLS, CDR2 YYNGEE. The CDR3 DNA is TGTGCCAGCAGCGCCGGGACATCTGCTAACACTGAAGCTTTCTTT. Translating gives CASSAGTSANTEAFF.

This clonotype has a count of ten or more. The chain recombines TRBV9 with TRBJ2-7, with 7 bases lining up with TRBD1. CDR1 is SGDLS and CDR2 is YYNGEE in the germline V gene. The V and J ends lost 0 bases and 0 bases, in that order; junction bases with no gene match: 6. The CDR3 has 16 amino acids. The CDR3 loop is CASSVGGQPTSYEQYF. The CDR3 bases are TGTGCCAGCAGCGTAGGGGGACAGCCCACCTCCTACGAGCAGTACTTC.